Shown below are 29 T cell receptor beta chains from a single sample sequenced in a study of T cell responses to AZD1222 COVID-19 vaccine. Profiling relied on immunoSEQ multiplex PCR, and the TCRdb table lists in-frame clones only, not all of them. The table includes about 120,000 clones, 92% detected once. The material was peripheral blood, obtained on day 0 of AZD1222 vaccination. The receptors originated from an adult in good health.

V is TRBV7-9 and J is TRBJ1-3; a weak D match, TRBD1 (5 bases). CDR3 length: 15 amino acids. The ends were cut back, 1 base at V and 2 bases at J, with 9 bases in the middle. Looked up from germline, CDR1 is SEHNR and CDR2 is FQNEAQ (reference sequence). DNA for the CDR3: TGTGCCAGCAGCTTAGTCCGGGACGCTGGAAACACCATATATTTT. As protein: CASSLVRDAGNTIYF.

This clone was picked up one time. The chain employs TRBV21-1 and TRBJ1-1; the table gives TRBD1 as D, unverified against the DNA. TRBV21-1 is labeled a pseudogene. This CDR3 comprises 16 residues. CDR3 nucleotides: TGTGCCAGCTTACAAATTTGGGACAGTAGGAACACTGAAGCTTTCTTT. Protein product: CASLQIWDSRNTEAFF.

The chain recombines TRBV30 with TRBJ2-5; maybe TRBD2 (5 bases). The CDR3 consists of 14 residues. Germline V CDR1 and CDR2: GTSNPN, SVGIG (reference sequence). With 0 bases removed from V and 4 bases from J, the gap between germline ends came to 12 bases. CDR3 sequence: CAWSVRVGGETQYF. The CDR3 DNA is TGTGCCTGGAGTGTAAGGGTAGGAGGAGAGACCCAGTACTTC.

Judged by abundance, this clone is medium-sized (0.01 to 0.1%). The rearrangement joins TRBV12-5 to TRBJ1-5, with D possibly TRBD1 on 6 matching bases. CDR1 is LGHNT, CDR2 FRNRAP, per germline. Trimming pared 2 bases from V and 5 bases from J, leaving 16 bases between. The CDR3 totals 16 residues. The CDR3: CASGLTTGFGDQPQHF. CDR3 nucleotides: TGTGCTAGTGGTTTGACCACAGGGTTTGGCGATCAGCCCCAGCATTTT.

The chain carries TRBV10-3 and TRBJ1-6, with D possibly being TRBD1 (6 bases). Germline values: CDR1 ENHRY, CDR2 SYGVKD. The length of the CDR3 is 15 residues. The germline V and J ends were trimmed by 2 bases and 4 bases, with 9 bases remaining between them. This chain's CDR3 is CAISEPQGYNSPLHF. Written as DNA, the CDR3 is TGTGCCATCAGTGAGCCACAGGGTTATAATTCACCCCTCCACTTT.

The chain joins TRBV30 to TRBJ1-6; D ambiguous. The V end lost 0 bases, the J end lost 15 bases, and 9 bases lay between the germline ends. The CDR3 contains 11 residues. The germline V gene encodes CDR1 GTSNPN and CDR2 SVGIG (reference sequence). In DNA form, the CDR3 reads TGTGCCTGGAGTGTTTCTGGGGACCTCCACTTT. Protein product: CAWSVSGDLHF. The full variable domain, in which reference TRBV30 and TRBJ1-6 provide the parts outside the CDR3, is SQTIHQWPATLVQPVGSPLSLECTVEGTSNPNLYWYRQAAGRGLQLLFYSVGIGQISSEVPQNLSASRPQDRQFILSSKKLLLSDSGFYLCAWSVSGDLHFGNGTRLTVT.

The chain carries TRBV21-1 and TRBJ1-1. TRBV21-1 is a documented pseudogene. The CDR3 spans 19 residues. The CDR3 DNA follows: TGTGCCAGCAGCAAAGGGCCAGGGGAGGTCAAAGGATCTGACACTGAAGCTTTCTTT. Translation gives CASSKGPGEVKGSDTEAFF.

V gene TRBV6-6 combines with J gene TRBJ1-2; TRBD1 might be the D (6 bases). V shed 2 bases and J shed 8 bases, with 15 bases lying between them. The germline CDR1 and CDR2 sequences are MNHNY and SVGAGI (reference sequence). There are 14 residues in the CDR3. CDR3 coding DNA: TGTGCCAGCAGTTACGTGAGCCCTGGGGGCGGCTACACCTTC. Translated: CASSYVSPGGGYTF.

This chain connects TRBV3-1 (or the pseudogene TRBV3-2) to TRBJ1-1; D may be TRBD1 (5 bases). V was trimmed by 4 bases and J by 4 bases, leaving 10 bases between them. This CDR3 has 13 amino acids. CDR1 LGHDT and CDR2 YNNKEL come from the germline V gene (reference sequence). The CDR3 loop is CASSRGGGTEAFF. The DNA of the CDR3 is TGTGCCAGCAGCCGGGGCGGCGGCACTGAAGCTTTCTTT.

This clone was detected once. The gene calls are TRBV6-5 and TRBJ2-3; 8 bases fit TRBD1. The length of the CDR3 is 14 residues. The V gene's germline CDR1 is MNHEY and CDR2 SVGAGI. With V trimmed by 6 bases and J by 6 bases, 8 bases remained unmatched. The CDR3 spells CASRDRGREDTQYF. The DNA of the CDR3 is TGTGCCAGCAGAGACAGGGGTCGGGAGGATACGCAGTATTTT.

This clone was picked up one time. This chain connects TRBV5-6 to TRBJ2-7; D is possibly TRBD1 (6 bases). Germline CDR1 reads SGHDT; CDR2 reads YYEEEE. Trimming removed 3 bases from V and 4 bases from J, with 14 bases in between. The CDR3 has 14 amino acids. The CDR3, as DNA: TGTGCCAGCAGCTGGGGGCAGATCACTTACGAGCAGTACTTC. It yields the protein CASSWGQITYEQYF.

This chain uses TRBV6-5 with TRBJ1-3; 9 bases are shared with TRBD1. The V gene end was trimmed by 4 bases and the J gene end by 8 bases; junction bases not matched to a gene: 12. Germline CDR1 and CDR2: MNHEY and SVGAGI. The CDR3 is 16 residues long. CDR3 residues: CASSWGTGWFVDTIYF. The DNA of the CDR3 is TGTGCCAGCAGTTGGGGGACAGGGTGGTTTGTGGACACCATATATTTT.

This clone was seen just once. This sequence joins TRBV2 and TRBJ1-2; TRBD1 matches at 8 bases. Per germline, CDR1 SNHLY and CDR2 FYNNEI. Losses at the gene ends were 6 bases for V and 5 bases for J; bases not matched to a gene: 5. The CDR3 covers 13 residues. CDR3 protein: CASSPTGGYGYTF. In DNA, the CDR3 is TGTGCCAGCAGCCCAACAGGGGGGTATGGCTACACCTTC. The full variable domain, in which reference TRBV2 and TRBJ1-2 provide the parts outside the CDR3, is EPEVTQTPSHQVTQMGQEVILRCVPISNHLYFYWYRQILGQKVEFLVSFYNNEISEKSEIFDDQFSVERPDGSNFTLKIRSTKLEDSAMYFCASSPTGGYGYTFGSGTRLTVV.

The chain uses TRBV30 and TRBJ1-1; the D gene is possibly TRBD1 (6 bases). The V end was cut by 8 bases, the J end by 4 bases, with 17 bases between. The CDR3 is 13 residues long. Germline V gives CDR1 GTSNPN, CDR2 SVGIG (reference sequence). DNA of the CDR3: TGTGCCGGGGGGATCTCAGGGGTCACTGAAGCTTTCTTT. Its protein is CAGGISGVTEAFF. Full variable domain (missing parts from reference TRBV30 and TRBJ1-1): SQTIHQWPATLVQPVGSPLSLECTVEGTSNPNLYWYRQAAGRGLQLLFYSVGIGQISSEVPQNLSASRPQDRQFILSSKKLLLSDSGFYLCAGGISGVTEAFFGQGTRLTVV.

The chain has TRBV30 and TRBJ2-7; tentatively, D is TRBD1 or TRBD2 (5 bases each). The CDR3 is made up of 12 amino acids. Trimming cost V 1 base and J 9 bases, with 13 bases left between them. The germline gives CDR1 GTSNPN, CDR2 SVGIG (reference sequence). The CDR3 DNA is TGTGCCTGGAGTGGAGAGACGGGGCCGCAGTACTTC. It encodes CAWSGETGPQYF.

J is TRBJ2-1 and V is TRBV2, with 10 bases fitting TRBD2. Trimming took 6 bases from V and 2 from J; bases not matched to a gene: 4. The CDR3 covers 15 residues. Germline CDR1 SNHLY, CDR2 FYNNEI. The CDR3 DNA is TGTGCCAGCAGGGGAAGCGGGGGGGCCTACAATGAGCAGTTCTTC. This sequence encodes CASRGSGGAYNEQFF.

This sequence joins TRBV7-2 and TRBJ2-3; D is perhaps TRBD1 or TRBD2 (8 bases each). CDR1 and CDR2 (germline): SGHTA, FQGNSA. V was trimmed by 1 base and J by 6 bases, leaving 20 bases between them. This CDR3 spans 17 amino acids. CDR3 bases: TGTGCCAGCAGCTTAGGCAGGGGGCCGGGGGGGTATGATACGCAGTATTTT. This gives the protein CASSLGRGPGGYDTQYF.

V and J are TRBV11-2 and TRBJ1-1; possible D gene TRBD1, 5 bases. This CDR3 is built from 13 residues. Germline-derived CDR1 and CDR2 are SGHAT and FQNNGV. Trimming removed 5 bases at V and 7 bases at J, with 14 bases between. CDR3 residues: CASSPGGGIEAFF. In DNA, the CDR3 is TGTGCCAGCAGCCCTGGTGGGGGGATTGAAGCTTTCTTT.

Only a few counts were recorded for this clone. This rearrangement joins TRBV18 to TRBJ1-2; 9 bases agree with TRBD1. V gave up 4 bases and J gave up 0 bases; unmatched junction bases: 9. The CDR3 sequence is 17 residues long. Germline V gene sequence: CDR1 KGHSH, CDR2 LQKENI. The CDR3 protein is CASSRRTGADSNYGYTF. The CDR3 DNA sequence: TGTGCCAGCTCACGAAGGACAGGGGCGGACTCTAACTATGGCTACACCTTC.

Comments on this clone: A read error may account for a junction end that differs from germline. The gene calls are TRBV20-1 and TRBJ1-2; D is undetermined. This CDR3 is built from 11 residues. Germline loops: CDR1 DFQATT, CDR2 SNEGSKA (reference sequence). The CDR3 coding sequence is TGCAGTGCTGGAGACCCACACGGCTACACCTTC. As protein: CSAGDPHGYTF.

The V gene is TRBV29-1, the J gene TRBJ1-2; TRBD1 aligns across 7 bases. Germline V gives CDR1 SQVTM, CDR2 ANQGSEA. CDR3 length equals 14 residues. After removal of 3 bases from V and 7 bases from J, the junction contained 11 bases not matched to a gene. CDR3 in DNA: TGCAGCGTTGACCCAGGACAGGACGCTGGTGGCTACACCTTC. It translates to CSVDPGQDAGGYTF.

This chain uses TRBV4-1 with TRBJ1-4; D not certain. The germline V gene encodes CDR1 MGHRA and CDR2 YSYEKL. The CDR3 contains 15 residues. Trimming pared 0 bases from V and 4 bases from J, leaving 9 bases between. As DNA, the CDR3 is TGCGCCAGCAGCCAAGAGGGGAATCTTAATGAAAAACTGTTTTTT. Translation gives CASSQEGNLNEKLFF.

The chain joins TRBV6-5 to TRBJ2-2; perhaps TRBD2 as D (6 bases). Per germline, CDR1 MNHEY and CDR2 SVGAGI. Trimming cost V 1 base and J 1 base, with 10 bases left between them. The CDR3 is 16 residues long. CDR3 sequence reads: CASSYWLAMNTGELFF. CDR3 DNA: TGTGCCAGCAGTTACTGGCTAGCGATGAACACCGGGGAGCTGTTTTTT.

This chain joins TRBV6-5 and TRBJ1-1; weak D call: TRBD1 (6 bases). The CDR3 is 14 amino acids. V lost 6 bases and J lost 1, with 12 bases in between. The germline V gene encodes CDR1 MNHEY and CDR2 SVGAGI. The chain's CDR3 is CASRIRTANTEAFF. The CDR3 region has the DNA TGTGCCAGCAGGATAAGGACAGCGAACACTGAAGCTTTCTTT.

Comment on this clone: At one of its ends the junction is not consistent with the germline gene, which may arise from a read error. V is TRBV2 and J is TRBJ2-3, with D unresolved. This CDR3 has 10 amino acids. Germline assignment: CDR1 SNHLY and CDR2 FYNNEI. The CDR3, as DNA: TGTGCCAGCGGTGAAGATACGCAGTATTTT. This translates into CASGEDTQYF.

This clone was counted only a few times. The V and J genes are TRBV7-3 and TRBJ1-3; tentative D call: TRBD1 (5 bases). The CDR3 loop spans 13 amino acids. Germline CDR1 reads SGHTA; CDR2 reads FQGTGA. Trimming left V 2 bases short and J 9 bases short, with 11 bases between. The DNA of the CDR3 is TGTGCCAGCAGCTTAGATGCCGGGGGCACCATATATTTT. This translates into CASSLDAGGTIYF.

Of note for this clone: The sample carries other DNA sequences with the same CDR3. The V gene is TRBV20-1, the J gene TRBJ1-1; D remains ambiguous. CDR3 length: 11 residues. Trimming cost V 1 base and J 1 base, with 1 base left between them. Germline CDR1 DFQATT, CDR2 SNEGSKA (reference sequence). For the CDR3, the DNA is TGCAGTGCTAGAGGGAACACTGAAGCTTTCTTT. Residues: CSARGNTEAFF.

A few counts support this clone. The chain employs TRBV5-5 and TRBJ1-5; D unresolved. V was pared by 2 bases and J by 3 bases, with 6 bases between. This CDR3 spans 13 amino acids. CDR1 is SGHKS, CDR2 YYEKEE, per germline (reference sequence). Here the CDR3 DNA reads TGTGCCAGCAGCTTCATTCTCAATCAGCCCCAGCATTTT. It yields the protein CASSFILNQPQHF.

V and J are TRBV19 and TRBJ1-5; D gene unclear. V was clipped by 4 bases and J by 1 base, with 8 bases between them. Germline V gene data show CDR1 as LNHDA and CDR2 as SQIVND (reference sequence). This CDR3 has 14 residues. The CDR3 region is CASSKEGSNQPQHF. The DNA of the CDR3 is TGTGCCAGTAGTAAAGAGGGCAGCAATCAGCCCCAGCATTTT.